The clone carrying this T cell receptor beta chain showed up just once. From germline, CDR1 is LNHNV and CDR2 YYDKDF (reference sequence). The CDR3 consists of 14 residues. Trimming removed 1 base from V and 2 bases from J, with 8 bases in between. A v3.0 immunoSEQ assay was performed at survey level. Using immunoSEQ multiplex PCR, the repertoire was profiled, and TCRdb retains in-frame clones only, with some absent. This table has over 30,000 clones, over 75% appearing once. The data belong to a study of long-term antiretroviral therapy in people with HIV. The rearrangement uses TRBV15 and TRBJ2-5; no reliable D call. The receptor was isolated from a man between 18 and 35 years old with HIV. The starting material was unsorted PBMCs, obtained 0.6 years after starting antiretroviral therapy. CDR3 amino acids: CATSRGNLQETQYF. CDR3 in DNA: TGTGCCACCAGCAGAGGGAACTTACAAGAGACCCAGTACTTC.